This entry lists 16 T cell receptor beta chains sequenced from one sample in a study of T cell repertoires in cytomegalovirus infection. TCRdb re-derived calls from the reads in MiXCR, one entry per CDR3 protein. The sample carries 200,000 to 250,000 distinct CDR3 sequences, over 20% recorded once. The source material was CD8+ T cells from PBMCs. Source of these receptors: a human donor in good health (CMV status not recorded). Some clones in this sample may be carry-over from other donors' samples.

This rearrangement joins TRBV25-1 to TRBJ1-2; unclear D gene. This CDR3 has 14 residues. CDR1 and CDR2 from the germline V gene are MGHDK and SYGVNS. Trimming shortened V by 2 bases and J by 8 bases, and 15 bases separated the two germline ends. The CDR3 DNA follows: TGTGCCAGCAGTGAACGTAATGCGTTCAGGGGCTACACCTTC. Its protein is CASSERNAFRGYTF.

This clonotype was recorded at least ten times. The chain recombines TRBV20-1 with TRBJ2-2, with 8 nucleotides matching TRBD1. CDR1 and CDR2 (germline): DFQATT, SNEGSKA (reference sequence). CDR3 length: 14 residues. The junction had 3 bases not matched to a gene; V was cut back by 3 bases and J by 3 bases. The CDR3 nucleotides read TGCAGTGCTAGTCCAGGGGGCTACACCGGGGAGCTGTTTTTT. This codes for CSASPGGYTGELFF.

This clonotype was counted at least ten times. The CDR3 spells CASSGWDRKRYTDTQYF. Here the CDR3 DNA reads TGTGCCAGCAGCGGATGGGACCGAAAAAGGTACACAGATACGCAGTATTTT. The V call is TRBV7-9, the J call TRBJ2-3, with D tentatively TRBD1 or TRBD2 (5 bases each). The CDR3 has 17 amino acids. Germline V CDR1 and CDR2: SEHNR, FQNEAQ (reference sequence). V dropped 5 bases and J dropped 2 bases, with 20 bases sitting between them.

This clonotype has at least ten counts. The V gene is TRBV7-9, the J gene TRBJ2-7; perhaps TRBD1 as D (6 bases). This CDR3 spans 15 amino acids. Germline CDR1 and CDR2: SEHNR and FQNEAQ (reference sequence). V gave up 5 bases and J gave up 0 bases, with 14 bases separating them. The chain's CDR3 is CASSHGTQSSYEQYF. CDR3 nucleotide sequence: TGTGCCAGCAGCCACGGGACACAAAGCTCCTACGAGCAGTACTTC.

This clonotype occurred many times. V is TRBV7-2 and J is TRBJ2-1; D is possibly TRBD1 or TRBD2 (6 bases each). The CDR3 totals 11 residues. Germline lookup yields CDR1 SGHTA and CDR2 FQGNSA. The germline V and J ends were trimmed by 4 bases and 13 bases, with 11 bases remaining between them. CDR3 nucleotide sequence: TGTGCCAGCAGCTCTAGGGGGGAACAGTTCTTC. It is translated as CASSSRGEQFF. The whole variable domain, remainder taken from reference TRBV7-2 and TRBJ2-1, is GAGVSQSPSNKVTEKGKDVELRCDPISGHTALYWYRQSLGQGLEFLIYFQGNSAPDKSGLPSDRFSAERTGGSVSTLTIQRTQQEDSAVYLCASSSRGEQFFGPGTRLTVL.

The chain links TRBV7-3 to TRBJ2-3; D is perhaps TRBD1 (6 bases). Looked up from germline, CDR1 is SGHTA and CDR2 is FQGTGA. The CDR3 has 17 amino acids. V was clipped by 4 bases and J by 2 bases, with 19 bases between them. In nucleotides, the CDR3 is TGTGCCAGCAGCTCCCCCCCCGCCGGACAGTACACAGATACGCAGTATTTT. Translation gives CASSSPPAGQYTDTQYF.

The CDR3 reads CASSLGSGGTAMNEQYF. The CDR3 region has the DNA TGTGCCAGCAGCTTAGGGTCCGGGGGGACAGCGATGAACGAGCAGTACTTC. The V gene is TRBV7-4, the J gene TRBJ2-7, with D perhaps TRBD1 or TRBD2 (7 bases each). Deletions cut 1 base from V and 5 bases from J, with 21 bases between. Germline V gene lookup returns CDR1 SGHVT and CDR2 SQSDAQ. The CDR3 contains 17 residues.

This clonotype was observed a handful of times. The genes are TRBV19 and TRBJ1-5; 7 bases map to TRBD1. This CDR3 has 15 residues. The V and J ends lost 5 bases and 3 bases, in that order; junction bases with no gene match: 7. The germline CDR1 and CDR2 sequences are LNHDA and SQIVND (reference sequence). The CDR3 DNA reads TGTGCCAGTAGTCCTATGACAGGGATCAATCAGCCCCAGCATTTT. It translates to CASSPMTGINQPQHF.

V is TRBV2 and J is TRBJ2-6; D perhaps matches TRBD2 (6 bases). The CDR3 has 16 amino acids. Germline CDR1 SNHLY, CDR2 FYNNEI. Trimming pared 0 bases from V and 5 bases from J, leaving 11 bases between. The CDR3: CASSEARGGWANVLTF. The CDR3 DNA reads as TGTGCCAGCAGTGAAGCGCGGGGTGGCTGGGCCAACGTCCTGACTTTC.

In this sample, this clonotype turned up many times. The CDR3 DNA sequence: TGTGCCAGCAGCTCGGACATAAGCTCCTATAATTCACCCCTCCACTTT. This codes for CASSSDISSYNSPLHF. The chain has TRBV11-2 and TRBJ1-6, with D possibly being TRBD1 (5 bases). Trimming took off 4 bases at V and 0 bases at J, with 10 bases between the two ends. Germline V gives CDR1 SGHAT, CDR2 FQNNGV. The CDR3 totals 16 residues.

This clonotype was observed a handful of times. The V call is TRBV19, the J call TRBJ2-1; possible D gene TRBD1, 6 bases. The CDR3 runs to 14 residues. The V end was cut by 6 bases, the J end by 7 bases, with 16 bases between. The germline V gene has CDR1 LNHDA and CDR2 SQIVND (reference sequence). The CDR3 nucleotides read TGTGCCAGTAGGTGGGGGCAGGGCGGTAATGAGCAGTTCTTC. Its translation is CASRWGQGGNEQFF.

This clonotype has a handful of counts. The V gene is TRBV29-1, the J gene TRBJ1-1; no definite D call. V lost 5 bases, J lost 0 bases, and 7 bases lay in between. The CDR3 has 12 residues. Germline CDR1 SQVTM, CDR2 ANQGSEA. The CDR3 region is CSVLGLNTEAFF. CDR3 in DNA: TGCAGCGTTTTAGGGTTGAACACTGAAGCTTTCTTT. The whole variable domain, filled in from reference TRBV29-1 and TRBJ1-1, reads SAVISQKPSRDICQRGTSLTIQCQVDSQVTMMFWYRQQPGQSLTLIATANQGSEATYESGFVIDKFPISRPNLTFSTLTVSNMSPEDSSIYLCSVLGLNTEAFFGQGTRLTVV.

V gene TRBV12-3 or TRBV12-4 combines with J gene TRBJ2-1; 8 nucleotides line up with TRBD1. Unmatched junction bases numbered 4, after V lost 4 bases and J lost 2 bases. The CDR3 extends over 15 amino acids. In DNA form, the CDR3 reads TGTGCCAGCAGTTCCGAGACAGGGGCCTACAATGAGCAGTTCTTC. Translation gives CASSSETGAYNEQFF.

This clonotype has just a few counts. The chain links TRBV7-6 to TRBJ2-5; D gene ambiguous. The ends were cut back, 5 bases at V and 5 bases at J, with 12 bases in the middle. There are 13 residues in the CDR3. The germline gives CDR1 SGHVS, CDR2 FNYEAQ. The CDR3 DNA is TGTGCCAGCAGCCCGGCTAATTGGGAGACCCAGTACTTC. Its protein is CASSPANWETQYF.

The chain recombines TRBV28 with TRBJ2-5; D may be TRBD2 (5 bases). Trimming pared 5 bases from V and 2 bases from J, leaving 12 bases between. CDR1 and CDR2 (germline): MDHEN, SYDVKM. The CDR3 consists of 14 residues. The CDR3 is CASSPRTLQETQYF. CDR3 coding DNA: TGTGCCAGCAGTCCCCGGACTTTGCAAGAGACCCAGTACTTC.

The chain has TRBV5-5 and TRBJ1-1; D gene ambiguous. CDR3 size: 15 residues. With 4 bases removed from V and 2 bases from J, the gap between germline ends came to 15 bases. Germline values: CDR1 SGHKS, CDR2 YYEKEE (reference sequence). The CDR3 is CASSPGGIGNTEAFF. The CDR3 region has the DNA TGTGCCAGCAGCCCGGGAGGAATCGGTAACACTGAAGCTTTCTTT.